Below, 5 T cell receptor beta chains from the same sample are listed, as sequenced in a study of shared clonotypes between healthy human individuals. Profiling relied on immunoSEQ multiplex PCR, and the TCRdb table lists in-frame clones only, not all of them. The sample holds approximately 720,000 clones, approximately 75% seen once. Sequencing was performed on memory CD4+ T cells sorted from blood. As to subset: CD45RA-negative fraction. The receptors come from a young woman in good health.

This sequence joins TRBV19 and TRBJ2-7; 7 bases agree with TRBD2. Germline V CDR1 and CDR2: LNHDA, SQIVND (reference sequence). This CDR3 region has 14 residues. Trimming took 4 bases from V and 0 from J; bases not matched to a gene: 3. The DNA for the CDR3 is TGTGCCAGTAGTAGGGGGGGTAACTCCTACGAGCAGTACTTC. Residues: CASSRGGNSYEQYF.

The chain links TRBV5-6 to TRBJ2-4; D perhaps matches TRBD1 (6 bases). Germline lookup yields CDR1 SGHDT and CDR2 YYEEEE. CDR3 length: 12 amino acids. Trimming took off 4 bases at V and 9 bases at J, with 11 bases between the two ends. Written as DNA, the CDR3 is TGTGCCAGCAGCGCGACAGGTCCCATTCAGTACTTC. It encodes CASSATGPIQYF.

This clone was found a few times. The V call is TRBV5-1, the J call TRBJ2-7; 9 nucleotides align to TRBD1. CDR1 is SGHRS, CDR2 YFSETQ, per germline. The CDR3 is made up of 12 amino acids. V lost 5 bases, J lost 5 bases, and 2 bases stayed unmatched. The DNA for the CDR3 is TGCGCCAGCAGGCGGACAGGGGACGAGCAGTACTTC. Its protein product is CASRRTGDEQYF.

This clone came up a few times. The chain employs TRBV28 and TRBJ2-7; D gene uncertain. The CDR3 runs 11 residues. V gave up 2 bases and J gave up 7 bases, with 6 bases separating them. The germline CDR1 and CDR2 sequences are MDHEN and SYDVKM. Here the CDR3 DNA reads TGTGCCAGCAGTTTAGTCCGGGAGCAGTACTTC. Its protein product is CASSLVREQYF.

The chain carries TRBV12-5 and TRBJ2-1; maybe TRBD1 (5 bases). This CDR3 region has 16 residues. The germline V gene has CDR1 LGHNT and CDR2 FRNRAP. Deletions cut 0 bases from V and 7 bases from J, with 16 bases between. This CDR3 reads CASGLVIGQGENEQFF. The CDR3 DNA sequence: TGTGCTAGTGGTTTGGTAATCGGGCAGGGTGAAAATGAGCAGTTCTTC.